The clone carrying this T cell receptor (beta chain) has a handful of counts. The sample is drawn from a study of patients and donors after allogeneic stem cell transplantation. MiXCR was run by TCRdb on the RT-PCR reads, yielding one entry per CDR3 protein. Counted here are hundreds of thousands of distinct CDR3 sequences, about a sixth occurring once; the ten biggest clones make up 6.5% to 7.5%. Germline V CDR1 and CDR2: MNHNS, SASEGT. CDR3 size: 14 residues. J lost 0 bases, V lost 10 bases, and 6 bases had no gene match. This receptor was identified in a human donor who was either an allogeneic HSCT recipient or a stem cell or donor lymphocyte infusion donor (not recorded which). It is not recorded whose cells these are; they may come from a transplant donor. The sequencing sample was made of blood, either unsorted or a sorted T cell fraction (not recorded which). The chain joins TRBV6-1 to TRBJ1-5, with 7 bases fitting TRBD1. The CDR3 loop reads CATRDSYSNQPQHF. The CDR3 DNA sequence: TGTGCCACCCGGGACAGCTATAGCAATCAGCCCCAGCATTTT.